This T cell receptor beta chain was sequenced during a study of vaccination effects on CD4 cells after COVID-19. ViraFEST used viral peptide pools to expand antigen-specific CD4+ T cells before sequencing. Subsequent to less than twelve days of culture, CD4+ T cells were isolated. None of the vaccinated had previously contracted SARS-CoV-2, and their nucleocapsid antibodies tested negative. This clone showed up just a few times. What it binds is not known. Clones were sequenced by immunoSEQ multiplex PCR, and TCRdb holds only the in-frame ones, with some missing. The table records roughly 60,000 clones, around 67% of them present only once. The CDR3 extends over 17 amino acids. Germline V lookup: CDR1 MNHEY, CDR2 SVGEGT. J gave up 7 bases and V 1 base, and 10 bases lay outside the gene matches.

The chain links TRBV6-2 or TRBV6-3 to TRBJ1-1, with 12 positions matching TRBD1. This receptor was taken from a human donor who received a COVID-19 vaccine. Material: CD4+ T cells from PBMCs cultured with SARS-CoV-2 spike peptides, obtained before COVID-19 vaccination. In DNA, the CDR3 is TGTGCCAGCAGTTACTGGGGACAGGGGGCGCGTAGGGGTGAAGCTTTCTTT. Protein: CASSYWGQGARRGEAFF.